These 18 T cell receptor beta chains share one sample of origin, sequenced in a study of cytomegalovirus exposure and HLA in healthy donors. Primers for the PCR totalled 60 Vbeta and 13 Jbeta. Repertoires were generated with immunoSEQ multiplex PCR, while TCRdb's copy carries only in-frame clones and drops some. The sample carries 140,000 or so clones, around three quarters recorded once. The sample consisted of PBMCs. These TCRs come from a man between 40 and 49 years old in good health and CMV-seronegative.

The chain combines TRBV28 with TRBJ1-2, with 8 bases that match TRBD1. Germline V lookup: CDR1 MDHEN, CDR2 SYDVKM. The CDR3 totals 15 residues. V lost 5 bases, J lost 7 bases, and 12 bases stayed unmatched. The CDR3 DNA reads TGTGCCAGCAGTCTACTACTCCAGGGGGCAGCTGGCTACACCTTC. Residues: CASSLLLQGAAGYTF.

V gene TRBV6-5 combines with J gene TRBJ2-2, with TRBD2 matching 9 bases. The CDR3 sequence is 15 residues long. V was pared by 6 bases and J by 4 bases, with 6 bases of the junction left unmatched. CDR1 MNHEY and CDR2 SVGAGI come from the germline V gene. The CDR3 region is CASSPTSGITGELFF. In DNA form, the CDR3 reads TGTGCCAGCAGCCCGACTAGCGGAATCACCGGGGAGCTGTTTTTT.

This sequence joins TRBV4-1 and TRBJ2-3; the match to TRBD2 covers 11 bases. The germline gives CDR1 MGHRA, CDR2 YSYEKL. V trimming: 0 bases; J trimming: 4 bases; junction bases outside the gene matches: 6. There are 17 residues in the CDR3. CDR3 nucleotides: TGCGCCAGCAGCCAAGAGCTAGCGGGGGGCCGGGCAGATACGCAGTATTTT. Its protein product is CASSQELAGGRADTQYF.

The CDR3 DNA follows: TGTGCCAGCTCAGGAAGGGGTTACATTCCTACGGCCTTTAACTATGGCTACACCTTC. It codes for CASSGRGYIPTAFNYGYTF. The V and J genes are TRBV18 and TRBJ1-2, with D possibly TRBD1 on 5 matching bases. V was clipped by 5 bases and J by 1 base, with 26 bases between them. CDR3 length: 19 residues. Germline CDR1 is KGHSH and CDR2 is LQKENI. The full variable domain, its missing parts supplied by reference TRBV18 and TRBJ1-2, is NAGVMQNPRHLVRRRGQEARLRCSPMKGHSHVYWYRQLPEEGLKFMVYLQKENIIDESGMPKERFSAEFPKEGPSILRIQQVVRGDSAAYFCASSGRGYIPTAFNYGYTFGSGTRLTVV.

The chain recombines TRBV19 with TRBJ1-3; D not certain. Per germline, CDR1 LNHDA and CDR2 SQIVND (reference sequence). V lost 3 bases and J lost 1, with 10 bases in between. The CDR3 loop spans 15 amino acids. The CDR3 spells CASSIGGGSGNTIYF. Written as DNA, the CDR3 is TGTGCCAGTAGTATCGGCGGAGGGTCTGGAAACACCATATATTTT.

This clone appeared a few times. DNA of the CDR3: TGCGCCAGCAGCTTGGACAGTCCAGACACAGATACGCAGTATTTT. It is translated as CASSLDSPDTDTQYF. This chain uses TRBV5-1 with TRBJ2-3; D not certain. The germline V gene encodes CDR1 SGHRS and CDR2 YFSETQ. The CDR3 has 15 amino acids. The V end was cut by 0 bases, the J end by 2 bases, with 10 bases between.

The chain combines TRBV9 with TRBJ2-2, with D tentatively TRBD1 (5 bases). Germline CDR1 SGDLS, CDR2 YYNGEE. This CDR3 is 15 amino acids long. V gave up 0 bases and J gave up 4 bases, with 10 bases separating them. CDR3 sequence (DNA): TGTGCCAGCAGCGTAGGGGGCGCAGTCACCGGGGAGCTGTTTTTT. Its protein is CASSVGGAVTGELFF.

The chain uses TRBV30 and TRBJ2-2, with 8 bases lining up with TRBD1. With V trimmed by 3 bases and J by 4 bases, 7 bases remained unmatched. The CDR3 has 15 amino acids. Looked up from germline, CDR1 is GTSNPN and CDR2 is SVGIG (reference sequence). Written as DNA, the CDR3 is TGTGCCTGGAGCTTCAGGGGGCAGACCACCGGGGAGCTGTTTTTT. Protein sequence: CAWSFRGQTTGELFF.

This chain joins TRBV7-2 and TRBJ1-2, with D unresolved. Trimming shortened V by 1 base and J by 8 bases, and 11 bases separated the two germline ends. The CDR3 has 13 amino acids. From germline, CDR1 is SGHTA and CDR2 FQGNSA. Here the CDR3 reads CASSLGGPWGYTF. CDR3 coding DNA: TGTGCCAGCAGCTTAGGAGGGCCGTGGGGCTACACCTTC.

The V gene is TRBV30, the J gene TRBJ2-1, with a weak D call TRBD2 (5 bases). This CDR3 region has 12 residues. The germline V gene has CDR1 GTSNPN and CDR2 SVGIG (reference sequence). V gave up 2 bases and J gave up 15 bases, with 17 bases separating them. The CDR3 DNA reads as TGTGCCTGGAGTCTGGTGTCCGGACTGCCGTTCTTC. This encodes CAWSLVSGLPFF.

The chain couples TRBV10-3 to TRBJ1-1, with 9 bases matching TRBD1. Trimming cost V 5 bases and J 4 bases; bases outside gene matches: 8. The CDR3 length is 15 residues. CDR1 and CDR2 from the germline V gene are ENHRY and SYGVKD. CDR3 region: CAISPSRDRVTEAFF. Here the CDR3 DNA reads TGTGCCATCAGTCCATCCCGGGACAGGGTCACTGAAGCTTTCTTT.

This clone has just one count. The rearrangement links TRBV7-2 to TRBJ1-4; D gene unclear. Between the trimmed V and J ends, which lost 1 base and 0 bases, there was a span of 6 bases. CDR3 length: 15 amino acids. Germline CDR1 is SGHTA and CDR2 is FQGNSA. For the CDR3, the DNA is TGTGCCAGCAGCTTAGAAGCCACAACTAATGAAAAACTGTTTTTT. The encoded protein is CASSLEATTNEKLFF.

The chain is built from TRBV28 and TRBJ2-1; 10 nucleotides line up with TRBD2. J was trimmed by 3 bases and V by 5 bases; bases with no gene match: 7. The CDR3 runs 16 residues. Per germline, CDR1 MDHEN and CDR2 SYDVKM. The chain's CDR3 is CASSAPSGRNYNEQFF. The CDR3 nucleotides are TGTGCCAGCAGTGCCCCTAGCGGGAGAAACTACAATGAGCAGTTCTTC. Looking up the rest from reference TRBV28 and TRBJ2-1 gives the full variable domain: DVKVTQSSRYLVKRTGEKVFLECVQDMDHENMFWYRQDPGLGLRLIYFSYDVKMKEKGDIPEGYSVSREKKERFSLILESASTNQTSMYLCASSAPSGRNYNEQFFGPGTRLTVL.

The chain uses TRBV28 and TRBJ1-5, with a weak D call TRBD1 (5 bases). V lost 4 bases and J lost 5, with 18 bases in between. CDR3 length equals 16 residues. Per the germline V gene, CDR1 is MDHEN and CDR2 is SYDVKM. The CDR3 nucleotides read TGTGCCAGCAGTTCCCCTTCCGGGACTGCCGATCAGCCCCAGCATTTT. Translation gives CASSSPSGTADQPQHF.

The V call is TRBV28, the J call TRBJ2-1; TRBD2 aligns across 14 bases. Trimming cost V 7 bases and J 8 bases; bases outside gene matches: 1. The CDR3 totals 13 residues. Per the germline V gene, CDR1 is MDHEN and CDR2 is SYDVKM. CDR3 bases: TGTGCCAGCACGGGACTAGCGGGAGATGAGCAGTTCTTC. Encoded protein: CASTGLAGDEQFF.

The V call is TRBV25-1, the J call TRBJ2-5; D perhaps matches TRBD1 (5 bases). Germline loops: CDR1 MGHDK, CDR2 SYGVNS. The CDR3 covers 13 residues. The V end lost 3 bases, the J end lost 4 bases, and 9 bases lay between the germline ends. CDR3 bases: TGTGCCAGCAGTGACGGCAGGGCAGAGACCCAGTACTTC. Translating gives CASSDGRAETQYF.

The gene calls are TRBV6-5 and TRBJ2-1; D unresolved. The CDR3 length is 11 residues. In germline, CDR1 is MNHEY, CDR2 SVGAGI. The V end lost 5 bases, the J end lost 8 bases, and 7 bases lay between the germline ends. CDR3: CASSRFDEQFF. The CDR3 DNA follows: TGTGCCAGCAGTCGTTTCGATGAGCAGTTCTTC.

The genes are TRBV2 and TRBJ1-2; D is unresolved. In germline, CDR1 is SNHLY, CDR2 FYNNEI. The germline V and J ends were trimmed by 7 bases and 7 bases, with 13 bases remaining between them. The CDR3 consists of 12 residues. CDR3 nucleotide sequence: TGTGCCAGCACCTCCGAAACTTCTGGCTACACCTTC. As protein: CASTSETSGYTF.